Listed below are T cell receptor beta chains from one sample, sequenced in a study of patients and donors after allogeneic stem cell transplantation. MiXCR, applied by TCRdb to the RT-PCR reads, yields one record per CDR3 protein. Among 410,000 or so distinct CDR3 sequences listed, roughly 16% were seen once. Source material: blood, either unsorted or a sorted T cell fraction (not recorded which). These receptors were taken from a human donor who was either an allogeneic HSCT recipient or a stem cell or donor lymphocyte infusion donor (not recorded which). It is not recorded whose cells these are; they may come from a transplant donor. CDR3s include the opening cysteine and the closing phenylalanine or tryptophan. The D gene is left open where the match is weak. Clone size is not always given. Where it is, it says once, few, many or a class for expanded clones.

v_gene,j_gene,d_gene,abundance,CDR3nt,CDR3aa
TRBV12-3/TRBV12-4,TRBJ1-2,-,-,TGTGCCAGCAGTTTCAATATAGGGGGCTACACCTTC,CASSFNIGGYTF
TRBV12-3/TRBV12-4,TRBJ2-1,TRBD1,many,TGTGCCAGCAGGGGGACAGCCAACAATGAGCAGTTCTTC,CASRGTANNEQFF
TRBV24-1,TRBJ1-2,-,many,TGTGCCACCAGTGATCAAACAGGGACGTACCCTAACTATGGCTACACCTTC,CATSDQTGTYPNYGYTF
TRBV6-1,TRBJ1-2,-,-,TGTGCCAGCAGTAAACAGGGAAACTATGGCTACACCTTC,CASSKQGNYGYTF
TRBV7-2,TRBJ2-7,TRBD1,few,TGTGCCAGCACCCCGATGGAGGGACAGGGCTACGAGCAGTACTTC,CASTPMEGQGYEQYF
TRBV5-6,TRBJ2-7,-,-,TGTGCCAGCAGCTTTTGGCCCTACGAGCAGTACTTC,CASSFWPYEQYF
TRBV7-2,TRBJ2-7,-,medium-sized,TGTGCCAGCAGCCCGACTAGTAGGAGCTCCTACGAGCAGTACTTC,CASSPTSRSSYEQYF
TRBV6-1,TRBJ2-1,-,-,TGTGCCAGCAGTCGCGACAGCCTTTCCTACAATGAGCAGTTCTTC,CASSRDSLSYNEQFF
TRBV3-1,TRBJ2-3,TRBD2,-,TGTGCCAGCAGCCAAGATAGGTCTAGCGGAAGGACAGATACGCAGTATTTT,CASSQDRSSGRTDTQYF
TRBV6-2/TRBV6-3,TRBJ1-2,-,-,TGTGCCAGCACCCACGAACAGGCGCCCTACTATGGCTACACCTTC,CASTHEQAPYYGYTF
TRBV6-2/TRBV6-3,TRBJ1-1,-,-,TGTGCCAGCAGTTACTCGGACTATTCCCTTTGGGGCACTGAAGCTTTCTTT,CASSYSDYSLWGTEAFF
TRBV7-6,TRBJ1-1,-,-,TGTGCCAGCAGCCGACGACAGATTATGAACACTGAAGCTTTCTTT,CASSRRQIMNTEAFF
TRBV20-1,TRBJ1-5,-,-,TGCAGTGCTAGAGGGGTGGGACAGCCCCAGCATTTT,CSARGVGQPQHF
TRBV7-9,TRBJ1-1,-,many,TGTGCCAGCAGCTTAGGCGCAGGGAGGAACACTGAAGCTTTCTTT,CASSLGAGRNTEAFF